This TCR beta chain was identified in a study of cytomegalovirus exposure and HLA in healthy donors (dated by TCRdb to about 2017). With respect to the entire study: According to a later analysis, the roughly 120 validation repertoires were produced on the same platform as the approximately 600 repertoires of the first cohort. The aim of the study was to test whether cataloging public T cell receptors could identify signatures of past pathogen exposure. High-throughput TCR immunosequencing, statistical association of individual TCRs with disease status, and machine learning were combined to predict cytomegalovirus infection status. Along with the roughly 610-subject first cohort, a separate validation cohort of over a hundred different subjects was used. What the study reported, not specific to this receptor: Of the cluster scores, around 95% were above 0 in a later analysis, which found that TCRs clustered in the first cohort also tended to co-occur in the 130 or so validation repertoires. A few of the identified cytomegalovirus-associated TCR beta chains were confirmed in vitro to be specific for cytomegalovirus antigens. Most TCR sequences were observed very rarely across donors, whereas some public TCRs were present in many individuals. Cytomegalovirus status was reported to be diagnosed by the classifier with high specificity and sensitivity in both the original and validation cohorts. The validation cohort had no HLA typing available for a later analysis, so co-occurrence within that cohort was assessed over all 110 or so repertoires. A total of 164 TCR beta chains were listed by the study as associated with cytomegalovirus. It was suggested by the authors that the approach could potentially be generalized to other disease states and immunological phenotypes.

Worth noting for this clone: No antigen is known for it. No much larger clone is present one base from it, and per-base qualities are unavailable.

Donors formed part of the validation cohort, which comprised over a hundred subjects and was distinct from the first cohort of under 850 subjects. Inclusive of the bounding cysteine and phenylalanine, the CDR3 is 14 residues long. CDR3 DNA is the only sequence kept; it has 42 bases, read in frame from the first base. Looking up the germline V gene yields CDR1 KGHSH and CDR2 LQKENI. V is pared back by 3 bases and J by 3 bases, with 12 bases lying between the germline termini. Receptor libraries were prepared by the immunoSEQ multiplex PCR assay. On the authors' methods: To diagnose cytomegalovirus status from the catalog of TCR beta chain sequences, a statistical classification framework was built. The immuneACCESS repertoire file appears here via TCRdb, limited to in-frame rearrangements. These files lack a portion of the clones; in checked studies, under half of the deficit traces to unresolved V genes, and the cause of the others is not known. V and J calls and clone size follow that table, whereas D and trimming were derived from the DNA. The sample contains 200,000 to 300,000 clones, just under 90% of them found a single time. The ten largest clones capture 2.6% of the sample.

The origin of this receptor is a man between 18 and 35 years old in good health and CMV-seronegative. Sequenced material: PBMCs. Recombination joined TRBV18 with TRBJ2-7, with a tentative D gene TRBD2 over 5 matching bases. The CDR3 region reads CASSPRTSDYEQYF. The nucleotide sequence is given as TGTGCCAGCTCACCCCGGACTTCCGACTACGAGCAGTACTTC.